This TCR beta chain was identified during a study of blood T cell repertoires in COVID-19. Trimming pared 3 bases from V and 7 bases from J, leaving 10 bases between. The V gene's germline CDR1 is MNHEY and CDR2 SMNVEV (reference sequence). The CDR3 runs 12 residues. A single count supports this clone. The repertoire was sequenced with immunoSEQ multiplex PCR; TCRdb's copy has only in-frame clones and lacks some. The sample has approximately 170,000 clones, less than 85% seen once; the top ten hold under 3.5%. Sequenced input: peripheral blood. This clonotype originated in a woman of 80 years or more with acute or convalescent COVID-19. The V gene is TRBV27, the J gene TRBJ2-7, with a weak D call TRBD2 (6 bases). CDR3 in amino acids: CASSLSGGEQYF. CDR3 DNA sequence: TGTGCCAGCAGTTTGTCCGGGGGAGAGCAGTACTTC.